Presented here are 27 T cell receptor beta chains from one specimen sequenced in a study of blood T cells in healthy people across ages. A J-beta primer mix and a sample-barcoded 5' primer were used in a second PCR of roughly 6 to 11 cycles. TCRdb used MiXCR to reprocess the 5' RACE reads, holding one entry per CDR3 protein. Found here are 450,000 to 600,000 distinct CDR3 sequences, roughly a quarter of them singletons; the top ten hold over 3.5%. This same sample was also part of a study on T cells of mothers and their children.

The specimen sequenced was blood. These receptor sequences come from a boy younger than 10 in good health.

The chain employs TRBV12-3 or TRBV12-4 and TRBJ1-2; 9 bases align to TRBD1. The CDR3 has 13 residues. The ends lost 6 bases at V and 4 bases at J; junction bases unmatched: 3. The CDR3 DNA reads as TGTGCCAGCAGCTACAGGGGGCCCTATGGCTACACCTTC. This sequence encodes CASSYRGPYGYTF.

The chain joins TRBV23-1 to TRBJ2-1, with a weak D call TRBD1 (6 bases). Being an ORF, TRBV23-1 has a function that is uncertain. V lost 0 bases, J lost 4 bases, and 10 bases lay in between. The CDR3 spans 15 residues. This CDR3 reads CASSQSVQGYNEQFF. The CDR3, as DNA: TGCGCCAGCAGTCAATCGGTTCAGGGGTACAATGAGCAGTTCTTC.

The chain uses TRBV29-1 and TRBJ2-5; D is unresolved. The V gene lost 0 bases and the J gene lost 5 bases, with 10 bases spanning the gap. CDR1 is SQVTM and CDR2 is ANQGSEA in the germline V gene. The length of the CDR3 is 13 residues. CDR3 sequence (DNA): TGCAGCGTTGAAGAGGGCACGTCGGAGACCCAGTACTTC. Translated: CSVEEGTSETQYF.

The genes are TRBV5-1 and TRBJ1-4, with TRBD1 as a possible D gene (5 bases). Germline V gene sequence: CDR1 SGHRS, CDR2 YFSETQ. This CDR3 is built from 13 residues. Trimming shortened V by 5 bases and J by 4 bases, and 9 bases separated the two germline ends. The CDR3 here is CASSTGDNEKLFF. The CDR3 DNA reads as TGCGCCAGCAGTACAGGAGATAATGAAAAACTGTTTTTT. Full variable domain (outside the CDR3, taken from reference TRBV5-1 and TRBJ1-4): KAGVTQTPRYLIKTRGQQVTLSCSPISGHRSVSWYQQTPGQGLQFLFEYFSETQRNKGNFPGRFSGRQFSNSRSEMNVSTLELGDSALYLCASSTGDNEKLFFGSGTQLSVL.

This clonotype was observed a few times. The V call is TRBV12-3 or TRBV12-4, the J call TRBJ2-2, with D perhaps matching TRBD2 (7 bases). The CDR3 spans 15 residues. V shed 4 bases and J shed 4 bases, with 13 bases lying between them. For the CDR3, the DNA is TGTGCCAGCAGTTGGAGGGAGGGGGGCACCGGGGAGCTGTTTTTT. Translated, it gives CASSWREGGTGELFF.

The CDR3 sequence: CASSLEGRTAYNEQFF. The CDR3 DNA follows: TGCGCCAGCAGCTTGGAAGGCCGAACTGCCTACAATGAGCAGTTCTTC. The chain recombines TRBV5-1 with TRBJ2-1; D not resolved. V was pared by 0 bases and J by 2 bases, with 12 bases between. CDR1 is SGHRS, CDR2 YFSETQ, per germline. The CDR3 length is 16 residues.

As concerns this clonotype: One junction end does not reproduce the germline sequence, and a read error may be involved. The rearrangement uses TRBV15 and TRBJ2-1, with unresolved D. The CDR3 runs to 16 residues. Germline assignment: CDR1 LNHNV and CDR2 YYDKDF (reference sequence). CDR3 amino acids: CASSRALEMLYNEQFF. The CDR3 bases are TGTGCCTCCAGCAGAGCCCTGGAGATGCTCTACAATGAGCAGTTCTTC.

This clonotype has ten or more counts. J is TRBJ2-7 and V is TRBV12-3 or TRBV12-4; weak D call: TRBD2 (7 bases). V gave up 2 bases and J gave up 5 bases, with 13 bases separating them. CDR3 length: 14 amino acids. The DNA of the CDR3 is TGTGCCAGCAGTTTAAGGGGGGGTATCGACGAGCAGTACTTC. It yields the protein CASSLRGGIDEQYF.

This clonotype was seen a few times. V gene TRBV18 combines with J gene TRBJ2-2, with no clear D. The CDR3 length is 12 residues. Trimming removed 3 bases at V and 4 bases at J, with 3 bases between. Per germline, CDR1 KGHSH and CDR2 LQKENI. For the CDR3, the DNA is TGTGCCAGCTCACCGTCCACCGGGGAGCTGTTTTTT. Protein sequence: CASSPSTGELFF.

This clonotype showed up just a few times. This chain links TRBV9 with TRBJ1-1, with 10 nucleotides matching TRBD1. Trimming at V came to 3 bases and at J to 5 bases, leaving 7 bases not matched to a gene. The germline V gene has CDR1 SGDLS and CDR2 YYNGEE. CDR3 length: 15 residues. The chain's CDR3 is CASSAPTGGQTEAFF. The CDR3 DNA reads TGTGCCAGCAGCGCGCCGACAGGGGGCCAGACTGAAGCTTTCTTT.

In this sample, this clonotype turned up a few times. CDR3 residues: CASSKMGARGYTF. Here the CDR3 DNA reads TGTGCCAGTAGTAAGATGGGGGCGCGAGGCTACACCTTC. The V and J genes are TRBV19 and TRBJ1-2; possible D gene TRBD1, 6 bases. The germline V gene encodes CDR1 LNHDA and CDR2 SQIVND (reference sequence). V lost 4 bases, J lost 8 bases, and 14 bases lay in between. The CDR3 contains 13 residues.

CDR3 protein: CASSLGRGSEQYF. CDR3 nucleotides: TGTGCCAGCAGCCTCGGGCGGGGGAGCGAGCAGTACTTC. V gene TRBV9 combines with J gene TRBJ2-7, with 7 bases that match TRBD2. The trim removed 4 bases at V and 6 bases at J, leaving 7 bases unmatched. CDR1 and CDR2 from the germline V gene are SGDLS and YYNGEE. CDR3 size: 13 residues.

J is TRBJ2-5 and V is TRBV11-2; TRBD2 might be the D (7 bases). CDR1 is SGHAT and CDR2 is FQNNGV in the germline V gene. With 4 bases removed from V and 3 bases from J, the gap between germline ends came to 9 bases. The CDR3 totals 13 residues. The DNA of the CDR3 is TGTGCCAGCAGCTGGGAGGGGGAAGAGACCCAGTACTTC. This encodes CASSWEGEETQYF.

This sequence joins TRBV10-3 and TRBJ2-5, with TRBD2 identical over 9 bases. The DNA matches TRBJ2-1 better at its end, which makes the J call doubtful. The CDR3 contains 14 residues. Germline values: CDR1 ENHRY, CDR2 SYGVKD. DNA for the CDR3: TGTGCCATCAGTGCCAGCGGGGGGCGGGGTGAGCAGTTCTTC. Translation gives CAISASGGRGEQFF.

This clonotype has just a few counts. V usage is TRBV30 and J usage is TRBJ2-4, with 11 nucleotides matching TRBD2. Germline CDR1 GTSNPN, CDR2 SVGIG (reference sequence). This CDR3 region has 13 residues. With V trimmed by 4 bases and J by 7 bases, 3 bases remained unmatched. The CDR3 region is CAWNIAGGNIQYF. For the CDR3, the DNA is TGTGCCTGGAACATAGCGGGAGGGAACATTCAGTACTTC. The variable domain in full, completed from reference TRBV30 and TRBJ2-4, reads SQTIHQWPATLVQPVGSPLSLECTVEGTSNPNLYWYRQAAGRGLQLLFYSVGIGQISSEVPQNLSASRPQDRQFILSSKKLLLSDSGFYLCAWNIAGGNIQYFGAGTRLSVL.

The table lists this clonotype with a few counts. The chain joins TRBV29-1 to TRBJ2-1, with D unclear. The length of the CDR3 is 13 residues. V lost 6 bases and J 6 bases, leaving 15 bases between the germline ends. Germline loops: CDR1 SQVTM, CDR2 ANQGSEA. The chain's CDR3 is CSVAPRTANEQFF. CDR3 sequence (DNA): TGCAGCGTCGCCCCTAGGACGGCCAATGAGCAGTTCTTC.

V usage is TRBV30 and J usage is TRBJ2-1; D call uncertain. V shed 4 bases and J shed 4 bases, with 11 bases lying between them. The CDR3 spans 13 residues. The V gene's germline CDR1 is GTSNPN and CDR2 SVGIG (reference sequence). CDR3 DNA: TGTGCCTGGACGTCCGCTTCATACAATGAGCAGTTCTTC. This sequence encodes CAWTSASYNEQFF. Supplemented by reference TRBV30 and TRBJ2-1, the full variable domain reads SQTIHQWPATLVQPVGSPLSLECTVEGTSNPNLYWYRQAAGRGLQLLFYSVGIGQISSEVPQNLSASRPQDRQFILSSKKLLLSDSGFYLCAWTSASYNEQFFGPGTRLTVL.

This clonotype was counted between two and nine times. The chain uses TRBV30 and TRBJ2-5; tentatively, D is TRBD1 or TRBD2 (5 bases each). Germline CDR1 and CDR2: GTSNPN and SVGIG (reference sequence). V shed 3 bases and J shed 3 bases, with 11 bases lying between them. The CDR3 is made up of 13 amino acids. CDR3 nucleotide sequence: TGTGCCTGGAGCCGGGACGGAGAAGAGACCCAGTACTTC. Amino acid sequence: CAWSRDGEETQYF.

The chain carries TRBV7-2 and TRBJ2-2; D perhaps matches TRBD2 (5 bases). Germline CDR1 SGHTA, CDR2 FQGNSA. V shed 8 bases and J shed 0 bases, with 10 bases lying between them. This CDR3 region has 14 residues. CDR3 residues: CASERSSNTGELFF. The CDR3, as DNA: TGTGCCAGCGAGCGGTCCTCGAACACCGGGGAGCTGTTTTTT. The full variable domain, rest sourced from reference TRBV7-2 and TRBJ2-2, is GAGVSQSPSNKVTEKGKDVELRCDPISGHTALYWYRQSLGQGLEFLIYFQGNSAPDKSGLPSDRFSAERTGGSVSTLTIQRTQQEDSAVYLCASERSSNTGELFFGEGSRLTVL.

V and J are TRBV6-5 and TRBJ2-1; D is undetermined. Germline lookup yields CDR1 MNHEY and CDR2 SVGAGI. This CDR3 has 17 amino acids. The V end was cut by 2 bases, the J end by 9 bases, with 23 bases between. CDR3 coding DNA: TGTGCCAGCAGTTACCTAGTCCCCCACGGCTCGGCCGGTGAGCAGTTCTTC. It specifies CASSYLVPHGSAGEQFF.

This clonotype was seen a handful of times. The chain has TRBV12-3 or TRBV12-4 and TRBJ2-4, with 9 positions matching TRBD1. The CDR3 covers 14 residues. V lost 6 bases to trimming and J lost 9 bases; unmatched junction nucleotides: 9. The CDR3 region has the DNA TGTGCCAGCAGCCATGGGACAGGGTATCGCATTCAGTACTTC. Residues: CASSHGTGYRIQYF.

This clonotype occurred a few times. The rearrangement links TRBV7-6 to TRBJ2-2; 11 bases line up with TRBD2. Germline V gene sequence: CDR1 SGHVS, CDR2 FNYEAQ. The trim removed 10 bases at V and 5 bases at J, leaving 15 bases unmatched. CDR3 length: 17 amino acids. CDR3 protein: CATQTRISGRGTGELFF. The CDR3 DNA reads TGTGCCACCCAGACCAGGATTAGCGGGAGGGGGACCGGGGAGCTGTTTTTT.

This clonotype was detected only a few times. The rearrangement joins TRBV20-1 to TRBJ2-1, with D hard to call. CDR3 size: 14 residues. Germline V gene data show CDR1 as DFQATT and CDR2 as SNEGSKA (reference sequence). Trimming removed 4 bases at V and 1 base at J, with 11 bases between. Here the CDR3 reads CSATETGSYNEQFF. The CDR3 region has the DNA TGCAGTGCTACAGAAACTGGGTCCTACAATGAGCAGTTCTTC.

This clonotype was observed a few times. The chain joins TRBV4-3 to TRBJ2-3, with D maybe TRBD2 (5 bases). The CDR3 runs 15 residues. CDR1 and CDR2 from the germline V gene are LGHNA and YSLEER. V lost 1 base and J lost 0, with 8 bases in between. This CDR3 is CASSQARASTDTQYF. CDR3 nucleotides: TGCGCCAGCAGCCAAGCGAGGGCTAGCACAGATACGCAGTATTTT.

This clonotype has a handful of counts. V is TRBV12-3 or TRBV12-4 and J is TRBJ1-2; D is uncertain. The CDR3 is made up of 14 amino acids. V shed 3 bases and J shed 4 bases, with 12 bases lying between them. CDR3 loop: CASSLGKSPYGYTF. The CDR3 region has the DNA TGTGCCAGCAGTTTGGGGAAGTCTCCCTATGGCTACACCTTC.

J is TRBJ2-1 and V is TRBV12-3 or TRBV12-4, with D maybe TRBD2 (5 bases). This CDR3 is built from 15 residues. Deletions cut 7 bases from V and 4 bases from J, with 17 bases between. DNA of the CDR3: TGTGCCAGCATCCCCGGGATGGTGCCTTACAATGAGCAGTTCTTC. Its protein product is CASIPGMVPYNEQFF.

This chain connects TRBV29-1 to TRBJ2-7, with D unclear. The V end was cut by 4 bases, the J end by 4 bases, with 11 bases between. Germline V gene sequence: CDR1 SQVTM, CDR2 ANQGSEA. The CDR3 is 12 residues long. The CDR3 DNA follows: TGCAGCGTTGGGATAACTGGGTACGAGCAGTACTTC. Protein: CSVGITGYEQYF.